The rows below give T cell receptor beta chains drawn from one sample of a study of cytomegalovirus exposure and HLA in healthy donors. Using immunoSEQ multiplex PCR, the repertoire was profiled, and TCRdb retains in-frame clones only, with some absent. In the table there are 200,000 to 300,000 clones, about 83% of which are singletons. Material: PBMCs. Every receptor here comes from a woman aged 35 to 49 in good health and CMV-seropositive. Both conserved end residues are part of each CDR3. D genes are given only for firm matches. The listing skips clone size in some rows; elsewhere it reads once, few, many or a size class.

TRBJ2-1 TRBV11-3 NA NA TGTGCCAGCAGCCCCGGGGTGAGCTCCTACAATGAGCAGTTCTTC CASSPGVSSYNEQFF
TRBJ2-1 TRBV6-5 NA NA TGTGCCAGCAACCGCGGGGCCCCGCCAACGGAGTTCTTC CASNRGAPPTEFF
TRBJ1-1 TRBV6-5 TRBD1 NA TGTGCCAGCAGCCCCACAGGGGCGTTGAACACTGAAGCTTTCTTT CASSPTGALNTEAFF
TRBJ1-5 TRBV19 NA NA TGTGCCAGTAGAGGGGGGGGAGGGGAACAGCCCCAGCATTTT CASRGGGGEQPQHF
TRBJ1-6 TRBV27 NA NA TGTGCCAGCGGGGCGCGGGATGGCTATAATTCACCCCTCCACTTT CASGARDGYNSPLHF
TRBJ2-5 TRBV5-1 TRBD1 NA TGCGCCAGCAGCAGTGGGACAGCCGTCGAGACCCAGTACTTC CASSSGTAVETQYF
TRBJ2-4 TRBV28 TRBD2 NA TGTGCCAGCAGCTCCGGGAGGGGAAACATTCAGTACTTC CASSSGRGNIQYF
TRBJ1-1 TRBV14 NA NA TGTGCCAGCAGCCAAGATTGGCAGATGAACACTGAAGCTTTCTTT CASSQDWQMNTEAFF
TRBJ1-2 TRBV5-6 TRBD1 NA TGTGCCAGCACTACGTCAGGGGGTGGCTACACCTTC CASTTSGGGYTF
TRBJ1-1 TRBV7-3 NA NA TGTGCCAGCAGCCCGTACGGAGGGGTTGGCACTGAAGCTTTCTTT CASSPYGGVGTEAFF
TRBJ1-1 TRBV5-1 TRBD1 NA TGCGCCAGCAGCTTGCAACCGGGACAGGGAGGGAACACTGAAGCTTTCTTT CASSLQPGQGGNTEAFF
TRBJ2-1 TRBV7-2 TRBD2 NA TGTGCCAGCAGCTCACAGACTAGCGGGAGCTACAATGAGCAGTTCTTC CASSSQTSGSYNEQFF
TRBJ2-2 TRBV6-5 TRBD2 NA TGTGCCAGCAGTTACAGCGGGGCGAGCACCGGGGAGCTGTTTTTT CASSYSGASTGELFF
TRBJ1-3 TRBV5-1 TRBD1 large TGCGCCAGCTCTTGGGACAGCCAGAGCTCTGGAAACACCATATATTTT CASSWDSQSSGNTIYF
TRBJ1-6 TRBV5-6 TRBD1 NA TGTGCCAGCAGCTTGTCGTCTTACAGGGGGCAGGATTCACCCCTCCACTTT CASSLSSYRGQDSPLHF
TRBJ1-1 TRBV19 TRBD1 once TGTGCCAGTGCACAGGGGACGAACACTGAAGCTTTCTTT CASAQGTNTEAFF
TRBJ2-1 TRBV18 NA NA TGTGCCAGCTCACCGGGGGGGGGCTCGGAGCAGTTCTTC CASSPGGGSEQFF